Detailed here is one T cell receptor beta chain. The data are from a study of patients and donors after allogeneic stem cell transplantation. TCRdb fed the RT-PCR reads into MiXCR, producing one record per CDR3 protein. The sample holds 400,000 to 450,000 distinct CDR3 sequences, around 16% seen once. This CDR3 region has 16 residues. Trimming removed 4 bases from V and 4 bases from J; junction bases left unmatched: 9. Germline V gene sequence: CDR1 SGDLS, CDR2 YYNGEE. The V and J genes are TRBV9 and TRBJ2-5; 11 bases fit TRBD2. The sequence was collected from a human donor who was either an allogeneic HSCT recipient or a stem cell or donor lymphocyte infusion donor (not recorded which). It is not recorded whose cells these are; they may come from a transplant donor. The source material was blood, either unsorted or a sorted T cell fraction (not recorded which). The CDR3: CASSLTSSGRRETQYF. The CDR3 DNA is TGTGCCAGCAGCCTAACCTCTAGCGGGAGGAGAGAGACCCAGTACTTC.